Listed here is a single TCR beta chain. Its antigen is as yet unknown. These data originate in a study of T cell responses to AZD1222 COVID-19 vaccine. The study's findings and limits: Repertoires were collected only later (after the peak T cell response had occurred).

Data came from immunoSEQ multiplex PCR; TCRdb stores just in-frame clones and leaves some out. The table shows some 150,000 clones, with about 88% occurring only once. The specimen was peripheral blood, collected after recovery from COVID-19. This sequence originates from an adult who had recovered from COVID-19.

The CDR3 sequence is CASTTGYSNSPLHF. Here the CDR3 DNA reads TGTGCCAGCACCACAGGGTATAGCAATTCACCCCTCCACTTT. The chain couples TRBV25-1 to TRBJ1-6; D is perhaps TRBD1 (6 bases). The CDR3 spans 14 residues. Germline V gives CDR1 MGHDK, CDR2 SYGVNS. V lost 7 bases, J lost 7 bases, and 14 bases lay in between.